This T cell receptor beta chain was captured in a study of blood T cell repertoires in COVID-19 (dated by TCRdb to about 2020). In the study overall: Samples from collaborators originated in the United States, Italy and Spain and spanned both the acute and convalescent phases of COVID-19. Where HLA class I and class II types were available, the types were taken from metadata supplied by the sample provider, not from assay-based typing. The material from the prospective study consisted of cDNA or gDNA derived from T cells, B-cell-depleted T cells, or PBMCs. The dataset comprised deeply sampled blood TCRbeta repertoires from subjects exposed to, actively infected with, or recovered from COVID-19. Samples were obtained from the ongoing ImmuneRACE study (first 160 participants) and from some 1,200 subjects provided by 6 global collaborators. Nearly every sample came with metadata listing a de-identified subject ID, COVID-19 status, age in years and sex. The repertoires were released in a freely available public database intended as a resource for research on the immune response to SARS-CoV-2.

The immunoSEQ Assay, a bias-controlled multiplex PCR, was used to amplify TCRbeta CDR3 regions from genomic DNA. In the authors' own workflow: Nucleated cell counts per sample were estimated from amplification of reference gene primers within the assay. To quantify the absolute abundance of each unique TCRbeta CDR3 rearrangement, sequence reads were collapsed and filtered. For each sample, productive Simpson clonality was calculated by taking the square root of Simpson's diversity index across productive rearrangements. Here the immuneACCESS table is served through TCRdb, limited to in-frame sequences with V and J called. Missing clones are a known gap in these copies; in checked studies unresolved V genes cover under half, and the rest lacks a known reason. D and trimming were read from the DNA, whereas the V and J calls and clone size are those reported in that table. For this sample the table gives 150,000 or so clones, of which about 85% were detected only once. The top ten constitute roughly 8% of the sample.

The CDR3 holds 15 amino acids from the cysteine to the phenylalanine. Here the CDR3 DNA is all that survives: 45 bases in frame from base 1. CDR1 and CDR2 are drawn from the germline V gene (reference sequence): MNHEY, SMNVEV. V is cut back by 6 bases and J by 4 bases, with 8 bases in the junction unmatched. Regarding this clone: Its antigen specificity is not known. Per-base quality was not reported, and no clone a single base away is much larger than it.

In the prospective study, participants were about 18 to 95 years old, resided in 24 geographic areas of the United States, and were enrolled through a virtual design. Cohort assignment in the prospective study relied on participant-reported clinical history from a screening survey and a study questionnaire. Recovered participants in ImmuneRACE Cohort 3 were defined as having two consecutive negative NP/OP PCR tests, clearance from a healthcare professional, or resolution of symptoms. Mobile phlebotomists in the prospective study collected whole blood, serum and a nasopharyngeal or oropharyngeal swab from every participant. Over an approximately 2-month period, participants in the prospective study had the option of providing additional blood draws and questionnaires. Before DNA extraction, prospective study blood samples were shipped either frozen or at room temperature. The paper's findings and limits, for the study overall: The quantity of clinical and demographic metadata differed by source and by participant and was supplied without curation.

Sequenced: PBMCs or T cells enriched from blood (not recorded which). This TCR was sampled from a woman aged 50 to 60 who had recovered from COVID-19. Recombination linked TRBV27 to TRBJ2-7; the central 11 bases match TRBD1. The nucleotides read TGTGCCAGCAGACATTCCGGGACAGGGGGATACGAGCAGTACTTC. Its product reads: CASRHSGTGGYEQYF.